Below, one T cell receptor (beta chain) is given with its context. The antigen remains unidentified. This specimen comes from a study of immune cell composition in non-small cell lung cancer. Whole-study findings and limits: No significant correlation existed between pack-years smoked and tumour clonality. Around 75% of squamous and under 35% of adenocarcinoma cases had tumour-associated clones >0.5%.

Genomic DNA came from frozen unsorted single-cell suspensions. The table came from immunoSEQ multiplex PCR; TCRdb's copy has only in-frame clones and leaves some out. This sample has about 7,000 clones, with 70% found just once. Trimming took 11 bases from V and 0 from J, leaving 22 bases between them. The germline CDR1 and CDR2 sequences are SNHLY and FYNNEI. CDR3 size: 16 residues. This TCR was sampled from a human donor with non-small cell lung cancer. Source material: lung tumor tissue. The chain employs TRBV2 and TRBJ1-1, with D possibly TRBD1 on 5 matching bases. The CDR3 sequence is CASQREGSSMNTEAFF. In nucleotides, the CDR3 is TGTGCCTCCCAAAGGGAGGGGTCTTCCATGAACACTGAAGCTTTCTTT.